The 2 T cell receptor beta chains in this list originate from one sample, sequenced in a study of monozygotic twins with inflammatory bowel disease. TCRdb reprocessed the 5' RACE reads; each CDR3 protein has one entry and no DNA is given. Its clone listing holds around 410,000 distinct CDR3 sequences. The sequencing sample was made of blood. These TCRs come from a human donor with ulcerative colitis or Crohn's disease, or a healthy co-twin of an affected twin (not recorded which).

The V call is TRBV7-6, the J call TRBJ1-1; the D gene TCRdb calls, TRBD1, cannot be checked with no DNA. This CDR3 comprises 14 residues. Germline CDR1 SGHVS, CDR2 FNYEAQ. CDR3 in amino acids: CASSRGPGGAEAFF. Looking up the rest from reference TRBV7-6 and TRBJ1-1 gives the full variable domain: GAGVSQSPRYKVTKRGQDVALRCDPISGHVSLYWYRQALGQGPEFLTYFNYEAQQDKSGLPNDRFSAERPEGSISTLTIQRTEQRDSAMYRCASSRGPGGAEAFFGQGTRLTVV.

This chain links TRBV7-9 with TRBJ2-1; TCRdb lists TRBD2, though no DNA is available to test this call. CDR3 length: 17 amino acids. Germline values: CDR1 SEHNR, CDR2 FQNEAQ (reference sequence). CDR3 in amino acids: CASSLKGGRVAYNEQFF.